Only a few counts were recorded for the clone carrying this T cell receptor beta chain. The antigen is undetermined. TCRdb reprocessed the RT-PCR reads with MiXCR, giving one entry per CDR3 protein. The sample carries 500,000 to 550,000 distinct CDR3 sequences, around 8% recorded once. The sample is drawn from a study of response to subunit inactivated influenza vaccine. Broader study findings: Each seasonal influenza vaccination, the authors suggested, recruits few new T cells.

The input for sequencing was PBMCs from blood, taken 23 to 25 months after vaccination. This sequence was found in a man in his fifties or sixties who received an inactivated influenza vaccine.

CDR3 coding DNA: TGTGCCTCCAGGGGGGGACCTAATGAAAAACTGTTTTTT. Translating it yields CASRGGPNEKLFF. This rearrangement joins TRBV10-3 to TRBJ1-4, with 7 bases that match TRBD1. V was pared by 11 bases and J by 3 bases, with 6 bases of the junction left unmatched. Germline values: CDR1 ENHRY, CDR2 SYGVKD. The CDR3 length is 13 residues.